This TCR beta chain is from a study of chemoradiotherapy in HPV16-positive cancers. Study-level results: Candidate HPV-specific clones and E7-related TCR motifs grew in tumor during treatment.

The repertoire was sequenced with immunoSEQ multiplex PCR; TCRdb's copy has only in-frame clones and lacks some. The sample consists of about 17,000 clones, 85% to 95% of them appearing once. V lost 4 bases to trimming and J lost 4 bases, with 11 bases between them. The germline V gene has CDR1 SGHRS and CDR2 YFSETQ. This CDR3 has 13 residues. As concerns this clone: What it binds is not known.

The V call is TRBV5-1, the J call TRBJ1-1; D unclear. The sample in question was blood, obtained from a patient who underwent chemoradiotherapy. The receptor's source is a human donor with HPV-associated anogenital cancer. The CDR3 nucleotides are TGCGCCAGCAGCCCCTTTAGGAGCACTGAAGCTTTCTTT. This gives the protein CASSPFRSTEAFF.